The following is a T cell receptor beta chain sequence with its context. Its antigen target is currently unknown. Base qualities are not at hand, and no much larger clone is one base apart. The time point label of this sample denotes: patch test 1, 2 weeks after DPC sensitization. The intended sense of this specimen's treatment or condition label: therapeutic diphenylcyclopropenone sensitization with weekly scalp DPC. At every patch-test visit, the blood draw took place before the patch test was put on. Eligible patients were aged 18 to 70, diagnosed with alopecia, deemed suitable for DPC therapy, and excluded if pregnant. Total RNA was isolated from unfractionated whole blood collected in Tempus Blood RNA tubes. The CDR3 runs 12 residues from the cysteine to the phenylalanine. Of the read, only the CDR3 DNA is kept; its 36 bases are in frame from base 1. V sheds 2 bases and J sheds 6 bases, leaving 5 bases between their ends. The germline V gene yields KGHDR for CDR1 and SFDVKD for CDR2.

The method was RACE. TCRdb shows the sequencer as NextSeq 500. During library preparation, unique molecular identifiers were attached to individual cDNA molecules so that TCRs could be counted quantitatively and reproducibly. For every blood RNA sample, sequencing covered both the TCR alpha and TCR beta chains. Regarding the original processing steps: The median number of TCRs per sample was over 85,000, ranging from about 20,000 to 750,000. The Decombinator software suite was used to annotate the V, J and CDR3 of the TCR reads. Every sample was subsampled to the same number of TCRs (28,000) for the PS versus PT1 abundance plots. Expanded TCRs were defined as absent before sensitization and observed at least eight times at the 2-week time point. TCRdb trimmed public reads at Q25 via fastp, called clones via MiXCR and kept in-frame beta chains. CDR3 protein sequences are deduplicated, and each keeps its most common genes and DNA. What appears here as the V and J calls and clone size reflects TCRdb's work, not the paper's. The sample table shows over 95,000 distinct CDR3 sequences, and about an eighth are seen once. The ten most abundant clones make up approximately 2.1% of the sample.

The data belong to a study of human T cells and chemical hapten exposure listed by TCRdb under 2021. About the investigation overall: For sensitization, 2% DPC in acetone was applied to a 2 cm by 2 cm area of upper inner arm skin. Throughout the study period of 20 to 30 weeks, patients also received therapeutic DPC doses to the scalp every week. Patch testing was performed on the upper back with Finn chambers containing 0.01% DPC, and the patch tests were scored after 6 days according to International Contact Dermatitis Research Group standards. The mostly female patient cohort included alopecia areata with under or over 50% scalp involvement, alopecia totalis and alopecia universalis. Libraries were pooled for sequencing, and variation in per-sample TCR yields was attributed mainly to small differences in library volumes within the pool. The study tracked peripheral blood TCR repertoire changes in vivo during primary and secondary sensitization to the hapten diphenylcyclopropenone (DPC) in alopecia patients. Patient blood was sampled pre-sensitization (week 0) and at 2, 6 and about 24 weeks after DPC sensitization. Nearly 30 alopecia patients gave blood for TCR sequencing at one to four time points (pre-sensitization, 2, 6 and 24 weeks). General findings and caveats noted by the study authors: Significantly more large CDR3 similarity clusters were formed by expanded TCRs than by pre-sensitization or healthy control sets, consistent with antigen-driven responses. After repeated subsampling, changes were observed in the strength of the expansion versus patch-test correlation and in the threshold at which the correlation became significant. DPC sensitization did not change the number of TCRs with a frequency above 1 in 1000, and there was no evidence of changes in global repertoire structure. Patch test score was positively correlated with the number of PT1 expanded TCRs, with significance at thresholds 8, 16 and 32 but not at 4. All patients had alopecia, a presumed autoimmune disease, so their immune response might differ from that of healthy individuals.

The clonotype originates from a woman in her 40s with alopecia areata. Some clones in this sample may be carry-over from other donors' samples. This chain joins TRBV24-1 to TRBJ2-3; the D segment could be TRBD1, given 5 matching bases. Sample: whole blood, taken in connection with sensitization to the hapten diphenylcyclopropenone (DPC). The DNA reads as follows: TGTGCCACCAGTGATTACAGGGATACGCAGTATTTT. Translated, it reads CATSDYRDTQYF.